What follows describes a single T cell receptor beta chain. Antigen: not known. This specimen belongs to a study of T cells in Graves' hyperthyroidism and ophthalmopathy. Study as a whole: Blood was drawn when the patient was first diagnosed and still untreated.

Amplified TCR beta CDR3 regions came from RNA transcripts. The TCR CDR3 was amplified in a first-round RT-PCR using the HTBI primer set. TCRdb recomputed calls from the multiplex PCR reads with MiXCR, one row per CDR3 protein. The table lists approximately 300,000 distinct CDR3 sequences, about a sixth of them singletons. Each ophthalmopathy patient scored at least 3 on the Clinical Activity Score and at least 4 on NOSPECS grade, with duration under 3 months. General study points: Ophthalmopathy and stable hyperthyroidism were separated by a 13 V-J model.

The CDR3 runs to 15 residues. V shed 2 bases and J 7 bases; nucleotides not matched to a gene: 10. Germline V lookup: CDR1 MDHEN, CDR2 SYDVKM. Input material: blood. The TCR was taken from a woman aged 60-75 years with Graves' ophthalmopathy. The J gene is TRBJ2-7, the V gene TRBV28; the match to TRBD2 covers 8 bases. The CDR3 loop is CASSLRGLDYGEQYF. DNA of the CDR3: TGTGCCAGCAGTTTAAGGGGACTAGACTACGGGGAGCAGTACTTC. Full variable domain (rest looked up from reference TRBV28 and TRBJ2-7): DVKVTQSSRYLVKRTGEKVFLECVQDMDHENMFWYRQDPGLGLRLIYFSYDVKMKEKGDIPEGYSVSREKKERFSLILESASTNQTSMYLCASSLRGLDYGEQYFGPGTRLTVT.